The clone carrying this T cell receptor beta chain has more than one count but fewer than ten. Its antigen is currently unknown. Germline V lookup: CDR1 SGHRS, CDR2 YFSETQ. Trimming removed 4 bases from V and 3 bases from J; junction bases left unmatched: 6. This CDR3 spans 16 amino acids. The data are from a study of T cells in Graves' hyperthyroidism and ophthalmopathy. TCR beta CDR3 sequences were amplified from RNA transcripts. In the first-round RT-PCR of the TCR CDR3, the HTBI primer set was used. MiXCR was run by TCRdb on the multiplex PCR reads, yielding one entry per CDR3 protein. The table records 400,000 to 550,000 distinct CDR3 sequences, about an eighth of them present only once. Study findings and constraints: Most clonotypes that expanded in the thyroid above 0.001 also showed up in blood.

The chain is built from TRBV5-1 and TRBJ2-3; the match to TRBD1 covers 12 bases. Sequenced input: blood. The origin of this receptor is a woman under 30 with Graves' hyperthyroidism. The CDR3 here is CASSEGQGARTDTQYF. As DNA, the CDR3 is TGCGCCAGCAGCGAGGGACAGGGGGCAAGGACAGATACGCAGTATTTT.